A selection of T cell receptor beta chains follows, all from one sample in a study of neurological immune-mediated disorders. TCRdb reprocessed the 5' RACE reads with MiXCR, giving one entry per CDR3 protein. Among some 87,000 distinct CDR3 sequences listed, approximately 6% were seen once. The sample comprised PBMCs. The receptor set was obtained from a woman aged 55-69 years with multiple sclerosis. Each CDR3 is given with its conserved first and last residue. Each record gives: J gene, D gene, V gene, clone size, CDR3 protein, CDR3 DNA. A D gene is named only where the DNA matches it firmly. The size entry gives once, few, many, or a class for an expanded clone.

TRBJ1-4	TRBD1	TRBV20-1	many	CSATQGMNEKLFF	TGCAGTGCCACACAGGGGATGAATGAAAAACTGTTTTTT
TRBJ1-3	TRBD1	TRBV15	many	CATSNDRVSGNTIYF	TGTGCCACCAGCAACGACAGGGTCTCTGGAAACACCATATATTTT
TRBJ1-4	-	TRBV20-1	many	CSAPRDAPRELFF	TGCAGTGCTCCTCGGGACGCTCCCAGGGAACTGTTTTTT
TRBJ1-1	-	TRBV5-1	many	CASSLASMNTEAFF	TGCGCCAGCAGCTTGGCCTCTATGAACACTGAAGCTTTCTTT
TRBJ1-2	-	TRBV3-1	many	CASSQDTNRVYGYTF	TGTGCCAGCAGCCAAGATACCAACAGGGTCTATGGCTACACCTTC
TRBJ1-2	TRBD1	TRBV10-1	many	CASSPTGESRGYTF	TGCGCCAGCTCTCCGACAGGGGAATCTCGGGGCTACACCTTC
TRBJ2-7	-	TRBV7-6	many	CASSLAAQGEQYF	TGTGCCAGCAGCTTAGCCGCCCAGGGTGAGCAGTACTTC
TRBJ1-5	TRBD1	TRBV6-5	many	CASSSTTGINQPQHF	TGTGCCAGCAGTTCCACGACAGGGATCAATCAGCCCCAGCATTTT
TRBJ2-5	TRBD1	TRBV2	many	CATMGQGAGETQYF	TGTGCCACCATGGGACAGGGGGCGGGTGAGACCCAGTACTTC
TRBJ1-6	TRBD1	TRBV12-3/TRBV12-4	many	CASSRAGGRNSPLHF	TGTGCCAGCAGTCGTGCAGGGGGCAGGAATTCACCCCTCCACTTT
TRBJ1-5	-	TRBV5-1	many	CASSEDGYSNQPQHF	TGCGCCAGCAGCGAGGACGGGTATAGCAATCAGCCCCAGCATTTT
TRBJ2-5	TRBD1	TRBV9	many	CASSVEGARDQYF	TGTGCCAGCAGCGTAGAGGGGGCCCGGGACCAGTACTTC
TRBJ1-4	-	TRBV5-1	many	CASSEDGLNEKLFF	TGCGCCAGCAGCGAGGACGGCCTCAATGAAAAACTGTTTTTT
TRBJ2-3	TRBD1	TRBV4-1	many	CASSQDTGQGADTQYF	TGCGCCAGCAGCCAAGACACGGGACAGGGGGCAGATACGCAGTATTTT
TRBJ2-5	-	TRBV9	many	CASSVVPGQETQYF	TGTGCCAGCAGCGTAGTACCCGGCCAAGAGACCCAGTACTTC
TRBJ1-3	-	TRBV6-6	few	CASSPFLGGNTIYF	TGTGCCAGCAGTCCATTTTTGGGGGGAAACACCATATATTTT